This TCR beta chain was found in a study of vaccination and CD4 T cells after COVID-19. Overall study context: Overlapping spike peptides served as the stimulus for the cells. These peptides came from SARS-CoV-2 and from the common cold coronaviruses HCoV-NL63, HCoV-OC43 and HCoV-229E.

Once obtained from cultured CD4+ T cells, the DNA was sequenced using the Oncomine TCR Beta short-read assay. MiXCR, run by TCRdb on the PCR reads, gives a single entry per CDR3 protein. The sample holds around 19,000 distinct CDR3 sequences, 50% to 60% seen once. The CDR3 consists of 13 residues. The germline gives CDR1 SNHLY, CDR2 FYNNEI. V gave up 9 bases and J gave up 7 bases; unmatched junction bases: 10. Notes on the study in general: Convalescent patients saw a median about 86% of their reactive clones show up only after vaccination.

As to this clonotype: The target antigen is unknown.

Indicated treatment: approximately nine-day PBMC culture with coronavirus spike peptide pools or control peptides (ViraFEST assay). The source is a human donor who had recovered from COVID-19. The V gene is TRBV2, the J gene TRBJ2-7, with TRBD1 identical over 9 bases. Sequencing input: CD4+ T cells from blood, cultured in vitro. The CDR3 is CASFGQGLGEQYF. The CDR3 DNA sequence: TGTGCCAGTTTTGGACAGGGGTTGGGGGAGCAGTACTTC.